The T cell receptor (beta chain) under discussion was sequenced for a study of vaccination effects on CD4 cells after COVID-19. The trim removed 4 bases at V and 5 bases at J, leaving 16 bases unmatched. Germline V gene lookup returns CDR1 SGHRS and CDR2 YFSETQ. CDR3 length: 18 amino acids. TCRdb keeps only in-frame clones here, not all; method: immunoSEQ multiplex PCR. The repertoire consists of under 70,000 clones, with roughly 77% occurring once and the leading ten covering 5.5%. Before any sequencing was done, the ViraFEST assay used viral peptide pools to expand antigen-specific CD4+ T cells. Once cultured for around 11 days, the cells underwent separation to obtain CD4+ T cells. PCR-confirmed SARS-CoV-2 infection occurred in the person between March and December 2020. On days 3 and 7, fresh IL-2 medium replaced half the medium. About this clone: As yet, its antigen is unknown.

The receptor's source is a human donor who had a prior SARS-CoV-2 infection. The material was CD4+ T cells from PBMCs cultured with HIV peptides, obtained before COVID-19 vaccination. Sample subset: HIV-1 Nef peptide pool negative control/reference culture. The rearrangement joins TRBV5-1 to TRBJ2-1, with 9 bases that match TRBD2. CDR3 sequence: CASSGDQRSGGLHNEQFF. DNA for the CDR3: TGCGCCAGCAGCGGGGATCAGAGGAGCGGGGGGCTTCACAATGAGCAGTTCTTC.